The 7 T cell receptor beta chains presented below share a single source sample, sequenced in a study of post-analysis software for immune sequencing data. Study-wide results and limits: TRBV5-6, TRBV5-1 and TRBV20-1 were among a handful of TRBV segments more frequent in patients than controls.

Prepared TCR beta cDNA libraries contained unique molecular identifiers. TCRdb reanalysed the PCR reads using MiXCR and keeps one entry per CDR3 protein. Among fewer than 550,000 distinct CDR3 sequences, 30% to 40% were seen once, and the ten largest hold less than 6%. No cognate antigen is known for these TCRs. Specimen: blood. The receptor set was obtained from a girl aged 2-17 years with multiple sclerosis.

J is TRBJ2-7 and V is TRBV20-1; no clear D. The CDR3 is made up of 14 amino acids. From germline, CDR1 is DFQATT and CDR2 SNEGSKA (reference sequence). Trimming pared 0 bases from V and 1 base from J, leaving 10 bases between. The CDR3 DNA reads as TGCAGTGCTAGAGATGGTTGGCAGTCCTACGAGCAGTACTTC. As protein: CSARDGWQSYEQYF.

This clonotype was detected only a few times. The chain couples TRBV29-1 to TRBJ2-3; D is perhaps TRBD2 (6 bases). The CDR3 contains 14 residues. CDR1 and CDR2 from the germline V gene are SQVTM and ANQGSEA. The germline V and J ends were trimmed by 6 bases and 2 bases, with 15 bases remaining between them. The CDR3 DNA is TGCAGCGTGGTGCGGGGACTCGTCACAGATACGCAGTATTTT. As protein: CSVVRGLVTDTQYF.

Ten or more counts support this clonotype. The rearrangement joins TRBV29-1 to TRBJ1-2; maybe TRBD1 (6 bases). V lost 6 bases to trimming and J lost 5 bases, with 13 bases between them. The CDR3 is 12 amino acids. Germline assignment: CDR1 SQVTM and CDR2 ANQGSEA. The CDR3 sequence: CSVTGTSYGYTF. CDR3 DNA: TGCAGCGTCACCGGGACATCTTATGGCTACACCTTC.

This rearrangement joins TRBV29-1 to TRBJ1-2; possibly TRBD1 for D (5 bases). Germline loops: CDR1 SQVTM, CDR2 ANQGSEA. This CDR3 contains 15 residues. The germline V and J ends were trimmed by 0 bases and 4 bases, with 15 bases remaining between them. Here the CDR3 reads CSVEDLPTGRYGYTF. The CDR3 DNA reads as TGCAGCGTTGAAGATCTCCCTACGGGACGCTATGGCTACACCTTC.

The CDR3 sequence: CAISARTSGTVYNEQFF. CDR3 nucleotides: TGTGCCATCAGTGCACGGACTAGCGGAACAGTGTACAATGAGCAGTTCTTC. V usage is TRBV10-3 and J usage is TRBJ2-1, with 10 bases fitting TRBD2. The CDR3 consists of 17 residues. V dropped 4 bases and J dropped 4; count of bases not matched to a gene: 10. CDR1 is ENHRY, CDR2 SYGVKD, per germline.

This clonotype appeared a few times. The chain recombines TRBV4-2 with TRBJ2-2; 7 nucleotides line up with TRBD1. J gave up 10 bases and V 2 bases, and 4 bases lay outside the gene matches. Germline V gene data show CDR1 as LGHNA and CDR2 as YNFKEQ. This CDR3 comprises 13 residues. The CDR3 reads CASSQLTGKELFF. For the CDR3, the DNA is TGTGCCAGCAGCCAATTGACAGGGAAGGAGCTGTTTTTT.

The rearrangement joins TRBV6-1 to TRBJ2-7, with 9 bases matching TRBD1. CDR3 length: 17 amino acids. The ends lost 5 bases at V and 2 bases at J; junction bases unmatched: 13. The V gene's germline CDR1 is MNHNS and CDR2 SASEGT. CDR3 in amino acids: CASSRALGTGNTYEQYF. The CDR3 nucleotides are TGTGCCAGCAGTCGCGCCTTAGGGACAGGGAACACCTACGAGCAGTACTTC.